These T cell receptor beta chains were read from a single sample in a study of OX40 agonist ivuxolimab in advanced cancers. Data came from immunoSEQ multiplex PCR; TCRdb stores just in-frame clones and leaves some out. This repertoire shows about 120,000 clones, roughly 87% found once; its top ten account for 0.25% to 0.3%. Sequenced here: CD4+ or CD8+ T cells sorted from blood, sampled in a trial of the OX40 agonist ivuxolimab. The receptors shown here come from an adult with an advanced solid tumor such as melanoma, head and neck, liver or kidney cancer. The CDR3 runs from the conserved cysteine through the conserved F or W. D genes are given only for firm matches. Clone size is not always given. Where it is, it says once, few, many or a class for expanded clones.

clone_size	d_call	v_call	j_call	cdr3_aa	cdr3_nt
once	TRBD1	TRBV15	TRBJ2-3	CATSGSLGQGGVGTQYF	TGTGCCACCAGCGGCTCTCTTGGACAGGGGGGGGTAGGTACGCAGTATTTT
few	TRBD2	TRBV4-2	TRBJ2-7	CASSQITSGTPYEQYF	TGTGCCAGCAGCCAAATAACTAGCGGGACGCCCTACGAGCAGTACTTC
.	.	TRBV6-1	TRBJ2-2	CASIREVDTGELFF	TGTGCCAGCATCCGTGAAGTGGACACCGGGGAGCTGTTTTTT
.	.	TRBV5-6	TRBJ1-1	CASSLEGVNTEAFF	TGTGCCAGCAGCTTGGAGGGGGTAAACACTGAAGCTTTCTTT
.	.	TRBV19	TRBJ2-1	CASTDRYNEQFF	TGTGCCAGTACTGACAGATACAATGAGCAGTTCTTC
.	.	TRBV7-3	TRBJ2-3	CASSPSTDTQYF	TGTGCCAGCAGCCCAAGCACAGATACGCAGTATTTT
.	.	TRBV30	TRBJ1-4	CAWSRGRYEKLFF	TGTGCCTGGAGTAGGGGGAGATATGAAAAACTGTTTTTT
.	.	TRBV10-3	TRBJ1-2	CAITSSGSGYTF	TGTGCCATCACTTCCTCAGGGTCCGGCTACACCTTC
once	TRBD2	TRBV5-6	TRBJ2-1	CASSLVTSDYNEQFF	TGTGCCAGCAGCCTCGTGACTAGCGACTACAATGAGCAGTTCTTC
.	.	TRBV5-5	TRBJ1-1	CASSLPGADTEAFF	TGTGCCAGCAGCTTGCCAGGGGCTGACACTGAAGCTTTCTTT
once	.	TRBV6-5	TRBJ2-4	CASSPPLRDIQYF	TGTGCCAGCAGTCCTCCCCTTAGAGACATTCAGTACTTC
.	.	TRBV5-4	TRBJ2-1	CASSYGSGSGGASYNEQFF	TGTGCCAGCAGCTATGGTTCGGGAAGTGGGGGGGCATCGTACAATGAGCAGTTCTTC
.	TRBD1	TRBV12-5	TRBJ2-7	CASGHGQGSSYEQYF	TGTGCTAGTGGCCACGGACAGGGCAGCTCCTACGAGCAGTACTTC
.	.	TRBV2	TRBJ1-2	CASSVTREGGYTF	TGTGCCAGCAGTGTGACCAGGGAAGGTGGCTACACCTTC
.	.	TRBV30	TRBJ1-6	CAWSLGVSSSPLHF	TGTGCCTGGAGTTTAGGGGTTTCCAGCTCACCCCTCCACTTT
.	TRBD1	TRBV7-9	TRBJ1-5	CASSLVQGAGNQPQHF	TGTGCCAGCAGCTTGGTACAGGGGGCAGGCAATCAGCCCCAGCATTTT
.	TRBD1	TRBV4-2	TRBJ1-1	CASSHGQGKGGTEAFF	TGTGCCAGCAGCCACGGACAGGGGAAAGGCGGTACTGAAGCTTTCTTT
.	.	TRBV30	TRBJ1-4	CAWSDRGGFNEKLFF	TGTGCCTGGAGTGATAGGGGGGGTTTTAATGAAAAACTGTTTTTT
.	.	TRBV5-6	TRBJ2-5	CASSPGRWTQETQYF	TGTGCCAGCAGCCCGGGACGGTGGACCCAAGAGACCCAGTACTTC
.	TRBD2	TRBV9	TRBJ2-2	CATGAGVGTGELFF	TGTGCCACCGGAGCGGGAGTCGGGACCGGGGAGCTGTTTTTT
.	TRBD1	TRBV11-2	TRBJ2-7	CASSSDRGTIRTLYF	TGTGCCAGCAGCTCAGACAGGGGAACGATACGTACTTTGTACTTC
.	.	TRBV7-2	TRBJ1-4	CASSSGAGTTNEKLFF	TGTGCCAGCAGCTCCGGGGCAGGGACAACTAATGAAAAACTGTTTTTT
.	TRBD1	TRBV6-5	TRBJ1-1	CASSFHDRGAEAFF	TGTGCCAGCAGTTTCCATGACAGGGGGGCTGAAGCTTTCTTT
.	.	TRBV5-1	TRBJ1-4	CASSLGGATNEKLFF	TGCGCCAGCAGCTTAGGGGGAGCAACTAATGAAAAACTGTTTTTT
.	.	TRBV7-2	TRBJ1-1	CASSTSGGQANTEAFF	TGTGCCAGCAGCACTAGCGGGGGGCAGGCGAACACTGAAGCTTTCTTT
once	.	TRBV18	TRBJ1-5	CASSPTGSSDQPQHF	TGTGCCAGCTCTCCTACAGGGTCCTCCGATCAGCCCCAGCATTTT
few	.	TRBV7-8	TRBJ2-5	CASSLGDQETQYF	TGTGCCAGCAGCTTAGGGGACCAAGAGACCCAGTACTTC
.	.	TRBV7-3	TRBJ2-1	CASSPLSGTFDEQFF	TGTGCCAGCAGCCCCCTCTCCGGGACCTTCGATGAGCAGTTCTTC
few	.	TRBV11-2	TRBJ1-5	CASSSGQFNQPQHF	TGTGCCAGCAGCTCAGGACAGTTTAATCAGCCCCAGCATTTT
.	.	TRBV7-2	TRBJ1-2	CASSLDTYRASTNYGYTF	TGTGCCAGCAGCTTAGATACTTACAGGGCCTCAACTAACTATGGCTACACCTTC
.	.	TRBV2	TRBJ2-5	CAIQRVATETQYF	TGTGCCATCCAACGAGTAGCAACTGAGACCCAGTACTTC
.	.	TRBV16	TRBJ2-1	CASSQSRGEQFF	TGTGCCAGCAGCCAATCCAGAGGTGAGCAGTTCTTC
.	TRBD1	TRBV6-1	TRBJ1-3	CASSRQGFSGNTIYF	TGTGCCAGCAGTAGACAGGGTTTCTCTGGAAACACCATATATTTT
once	.	TRBV5-1	TRBJ2-7	CASSPGGDYEQYF	TGCGCCAGCAGCCCTGGAGGAGACTACGAGCAGTACTTC
.	.	TRBV5-4	TRBJ2-1	CASSLPVYNEQFF	TGTGCCAGCAGCTTACCTGTCTACAATGAGCAGTTCTTC
.	.	TRBV5-5	TRBJ2-5	CASSHPGAGETQYF	TGTGCCAGCAGCCACCCAGGGGCAGGGGAGACCCAGTACTTC
.	.	TRBV7-8	TRBJ1-5	CASRGDQAGNQPQHF	TGTGCCAGCAGGGGGGACCAGGCGGGCAATCAGCCCCAGCATTTT
few	.	TRBV14	TRBJ1-2	CASSQREAGYTF	TGTGCCAGCAGCCAACGAGAGGCTGGCTACACCTTC
.	.	TRBV19	TRBJ1-1	CASSPDGNTEAFF	TGTGCCAGTAGCCCAGACGGGAACACTGAAGCTTTCTTT
.	.	TRBV19	TRBJ1-1	CASSTLSNTEAFF	TGTGCCAGTAGTACGCTCTCGAACACTGAAGCTTTCTTT
.	.	TRBV7-9	TRBJ2-3	CASSPEGATQYF	TGTGCCAGCAGCCCCGAAGGGGCCACGCAGTATTTT
.	.	TRBV6-5	TRBJ2-7	CASSYSQGYEQYF	TGTGCCAGCAGTTACTCCCAGGGCTACGAGCAGTACTTC
.	.	TRBV7-9	TRBJ2-7	CASSLGLRGFKYEQYF	TGTGCCAGCAGCTTAGGCCTACGAGGTTTTAAATACGAGCAGTACTTC
once	TRBD1	TRBV6-5	TRBJ2-1	CASSYSWDRVYEQFF	TGTGCCAGCAGTTACTCTTGGGACAGGGTGTATGAGCAGTTCTTC